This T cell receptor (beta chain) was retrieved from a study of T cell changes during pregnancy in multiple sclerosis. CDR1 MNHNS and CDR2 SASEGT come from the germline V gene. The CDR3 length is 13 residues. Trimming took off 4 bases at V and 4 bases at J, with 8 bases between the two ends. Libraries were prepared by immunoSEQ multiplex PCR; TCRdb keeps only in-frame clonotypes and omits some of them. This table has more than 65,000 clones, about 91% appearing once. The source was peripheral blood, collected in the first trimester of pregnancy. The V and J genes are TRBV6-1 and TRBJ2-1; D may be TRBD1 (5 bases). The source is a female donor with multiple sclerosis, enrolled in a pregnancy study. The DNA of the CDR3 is TGTGCCAGCAGTGGACAGAAATACAATGAGCAGTTCTTC. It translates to CASSGQKYNEQFF.